A selection of T cell receptor beta chains follows, all from one sample in a study of T cells in Graves' hyperthyroidism and ophthalmopathy. TCRdb fed the multiplex PCR reads into MiXCR, producing one record per CDR3 protein. The top ten clones hold under 8% of a sample with over 650,000 distinct CDR3 sequences, roughly 46% of them seen once. Source material: peripheral blood or thyroid tissue (not recorded which). Receptors were obtained from an adult man with Graves' disease, either hyperthyroidism or ophthalmopathy (not recorded which). Each CDR3 is given with its conserved first and last residue. Each record gives: J gene, V gene, clone size, D gene, CDR3 protein, CDR3 DNA. A D gene is named only where the DNA matches it firmly. Not all rows give a size; the values are once, few, many and, for expanded clones, a class.

J gene: TRBJ2-2
V gene: TRBV19
clone size: few
D gene: TRBD1
CDR3 protein: CASSPDRGAGELFF
CDR3 DNA: TGTGCCAGTAGCCCGGACAGGGGAGCCGGGGAGCTGTTTTTT

J gene: TRBJ1-2
V gene: TRBV10-3
clone size: many
D gene: TRBD1
CDR3 protein: CAISASQTRTGGGGYTF
CDR3 DNA: TGTGCCATCAGCGCCTCACAGACAAGGACAGGGGGTGGTGGCTACACCTTC

J gene: TRBJ2-3
V gene: TRBV11-2
clone size: -
D gene: -
CDR3 protein: CASSSGPDTQYF
CDR3 DNA: TGTGCCAGCAGCTCCGGCCCAGATACGCAGTATTTT

J gene: TRBJ2-2
V gene: TRBV2
clone size: many
D gene: TRBD1
CDR3 protein: CASRRDSANTGELFF
CDR3 DNA: TGTGCCAGCCGCAGGGACAGTGCGAACACCGGGGAGCTGTTTTTT

J gene: TRBJ1-1
V gene: TRBV7-9
clone size: -
D gene: -
CDR3 protein: CASSLGQGWLNTEAFF
CDR3 DNA: TGTGCCAGCAGCTTAGGCCAGGGGTGGTTGAACACTGAAGCTTTCTTT

J gene: TRBJ2-7
V gene: TRBV7-9
clone size: -
D gene: -
CDR3 protein: CASTLWGDYEQYF
CDR3 DNA: TGTGCCAGCACCCTCTGGGGGGACTACGAGCAGTACTTC

J gene: TRBJ2-7
V gene: TRBV6-1
clone size: -
D gene: -
CDR3 protein: CASSVEEGAYEQYF
CDR3 DNA: TGTGCCAGCAGCGTAGAGGAGGGGGCATACGAGCAGTACTTC

J gene: TRBJ1-1
V gene: TRBV29-1
clone size: many
D gene: -
CDR3 protein: CSVETRDRRTEAFF
CDR3 DNA: TGCAGCGTTGAGACGAGAGATAGGAGGACTGAAGCTTTCTTT

J gene: TRBJ1-1
V gene: TRBV7-9
clone size: few
D gene: -
CDR3 protein: CASSFGGRSEAFF
CDR3 DNA: TGTGCCAGCAGCTTCGGGGGGAGATCCGAAGCTTTCTTT

J gene: TRBJ1-2
V gene: TRBV29-1
clone size: -
D gene: -
CDR3 protein: CSGRELNYGYTF
CDR3 DNA: TGCAGCGGACGGGAACTCAACTATGGCTACACCTTC

J gene: TRBJ1-1
V gene: TRBV6-1
clone size: many
D gene: -
CDR3 protein: CASSAKPDTEAFF
CDR3 DNA: TGTGCCAGCAGTGCCAAGCCGGACACTGAAGCTTTCTTT

J gene: TRBJ1-5
V gene: TRBV20-1
clone size: -
D gene: TRBD1
CDR3 protein: CSALDRGIDQPQHF
CDR3 DNA: TGCAGTGCTCTGGACAGGGGGATAGATCAGCCCCAGCATTTT

J gene: TRBJ2-5
V gene: TRBV2
clone size: few
D gene: TRBD2
CDR3 protein: CASRTGTSAQETQYF
CDR3 DNA: TGTGCCAGCAGAACTGGGACTAGCGCACAAGAGACCCAGTACTTC

J gene: TRBJ1-2
V gene: TRBV7-9
clone size: -
D gene: TRBD1
CDR3 protein: CASSLLDRFNYGYTF
CDR3 DNA: TGTGCCAGCAGCTTATTGGACAGGTTCAACTATGGCTACACCTTC

J gene: TRBJ1-2
V gene: TRBV7-9
clone size: once
D gene: -
CDR3 protein: CASSLSTGSLYGYTF
CDR3 DNA: TGTGCCAGCAGCCTTTCGACAGGCTCTTTGTATGGCTACACCTTC

J gene: TRBJ1-1
V gene: TRBV7-9
clone size: -
D gene: TRBD1
CDR3 protein: CASSLSTGSNTEAFF
CDR3 DNA: TGTGCCAGCAGCTTATCGACAGGGTCGAACACTGAAGCTTTCTTT

J gene: TRBJ1-5
V gene: TRBV13
clone size: -
D gene: TRBD1
CDR3 protein: CATMGTALYSNQPQHF
CDR3 DNA: TGTGCCACGATGGGGACAGCTCTTTATAGCAATCAGCCCCAGCATTTT

J gene: TRBJ1-1
V gene: TRBV5-1
clone size: -
D gene: TRBD1
CDR3 protein: CASSGTGQVTEAFF
CDR3 DNA: TGCGCCAGCAGCGGGACAGGACAGGTCACTGAAGCTTTCTTT

J gene: TRBJ1-1
V gene: TRBV27
clone size: -
D gene: -
CDR3 protein: CASSLLALNTEAFF
CDR3 DNA: TGTGCCAGCAGTTTATTGGCGTTGAACACTGAAGCTTTCTTT

J gene: TRBJ2-6
V gene: TRBV10-3
clone size: once
D gene: TRBD1
CDR3 protein: CAISSTGDSSGANVLTF
CDR3 DNA: TGTGCCATCAGTTCGACAGGGGATTCCTCTGGGGCCAACGTCCTGACTTTC

J gene: TRBJ2-7
V gene: TRBV12-3/TRBV12-4
clone size: -
D gene: TRBD1
CDR3 protein: CASSLRDRTSYEQYF
CDR3 DNA: TGTGCCAGCAGTTTGAGGGACAGGACCTCCTACGAGCAGTACTTC

J gene: TRBJ1-2
V gene: TRBV7-2
clone size: -
D gene: -
CDR3 protein: CASSFPDGYTF
CDR3 DNA: TGTGCCAGCAGTTTCCCAGATGGCTACACCTTC

J gene: TRBJ2-7
V gene: TRBV10-3
clone size: -
D gene: TRBD1
CDR3 protein: CAISGDRDWYF
CDR3 DNA: TGTGCCATCAGTGGGGACAGGGATTGGTACTTC

J gene: TRBJ1-4
V gene: TRBV12-3/TRBV12-4
clone size: many
D gene: -
CDR3 protein: CASRRTDGEKLFF
CDR3 DNA: TGTGCCAGCAGGAGGACTGATGGGGAAAAACTGTTTTTT

J gene: TRBJ1-3
V gene: TRBV24-1
clone size: many
D gene: -
CDR3 protein: CATRSPGNTIYF
CDR3 DNA: TGTGCCACCAGGTCTCCAGGAAACACCATATATTTT

J gene: TRBJ2-4
V gene: TRBV2
clone size: -
D gene: -
CDR3 protein: CASSEYADVAKNIQYF
CDR3 DNA: TGTGCCAGCAGTGAGTATGCGGACGTAGCCAAAAACATTCAGTACTTC

J gene: TRBJ2-6
V gene: TRBV10-3
clone size: -
D gene: TRBD2
CDR3 protein: CAISDIWEGSSGANVLTF
CDR3 DNA: TGTGCCATCAGTGATATATGGGAGGGGAGCTCTGGGGCCAACGTCCTGACTTTC

J gene: TRBJ2-7
V gene: TRBV15
clone size: -
D gene: -
CDR3 protein: CATSSLSPSYEQYF
CDR3 DNA: TGTGCCACCAGCAGCCTGTCCCCCTCCTACGAGCAGTACTTC

J gene: TRBJ1-6
V gene: TRBV6-5
clone size: -
D gene: TRBD1
CDR3 protein: CAISYSGTVNSPLHF
CDR3 DNA: TGTGCCATCAGTTACTCCGGGACAGTTAATTCACCCCTCCACTTT

J gene: TRBJ1-2
V gene: TRBV10-2
clone size: -
D gene: -
CDR3 protein: CASSEAVQNNYGYTF
CDR3 DNA: TGCGCCAGCAGTGAAGCAGTGCAAAATAACTATGGCTACACCTTC

J gene: TRBJ1-1
V gene: TRBV13
clone size: -
D gene: -
CDR3 protein: CASSQAQGRNTEAFF
CDR3 DNA: TGCGCCAGCAGCCAAGCCCAGGGGAGGAACACTGAAGCTTTCTTT

J gene: TRBJ1-5
V gene: TRBV19
clone size: few
D gene: -
CDR3 protein: CASSAGTHGYSNQPQHF
CDR3 DNA: TGTGCCAGTAGTGCCGGGACGCATGGTTATAGCAATCAGCCCCAGCATTTT

J gene: TRBJ2-5
V gene: TRBV7-9
clone size: -
D gene: -
CDR3 protein: CASRSQNTGIGGETQYF
CDR3 DNA: TGTGCCAGCAGGTCTCAAAATACAGGGATCGGCGGGGAGACCCAGTACTTC

J gene: TRBJ1-4
V gene: TRBV7-2
clone size: many
D gene: -
CDR3 protein: CASSLWALGEKLFF
CDR3 DNA: TGTGCCAGCAGCTTATGGGCACTGGGTGAAAAACTGTTTTTT

J gene: TRBJ1-1
V gene: TRBV7-9
clone size: many
D gene: -
CDR3 protein: CASSLASAGVTNTEAFF
CDR3 DNA: TGTGCCAGCAGCTTAGCGAGTGCAGGGGTTACGAACACTGAAGCTTTCTTT

J gene: TRBJ2-7
V gene: TRBV7-8
clone size: many
D gene: -
CDR3 protein: CASSPRFGEQYF
CDR3 DNA: TGTGCCAGCAGCCCAAGGTTTGGGGAGCAGTACTTC

J gene: TRBJ1-1
V gene: TRBV7-2
clone size: many
D gene: -
CDR3 protein: CASSPGRGGTEAFF
CDR3 DNA: TGTGCCAGCAGCCCCGGGCGCGGGGGAACTGAAGCTTTCTTT

J gene: TRBJ2-5
V gene: TRBV19
clone size: many
D gene: -
CDR3 protein: CATWGLGQETQYF
CDR3 DNA: TGTGCCACCTGGGGGCTTGGGCAAGAGACCCAGTACTTC

J gene: TRBJ1-2
V gene: TRBV29-1
clone size: many
D gene: TRBD1
CDR3 protein: CSADRDDYGYTF
CDR3 DNA: TGCAGCGCTGACAGGGACGACTATGGCTACACCTTC

J gene: TRBJ1-2
V gene: TRBV29-1
clone size: many
D gene: -
CDR3 protein: CSVEDRRFYGYTF
CDR3 DNA: TGCAGCGTTGAAGATCGCAGATTCTATGGCTACACCTTC

J gene: TRBJ2-7
V gene: TRBV20-1
clone size: few
D gene: -
CDR3 protein: CSASPAPGAQEQYF
CDR3 DNA: TGCAGTGCTAGCCCTGCCCCGGGGGCGCAGGAGCAGTACTTC